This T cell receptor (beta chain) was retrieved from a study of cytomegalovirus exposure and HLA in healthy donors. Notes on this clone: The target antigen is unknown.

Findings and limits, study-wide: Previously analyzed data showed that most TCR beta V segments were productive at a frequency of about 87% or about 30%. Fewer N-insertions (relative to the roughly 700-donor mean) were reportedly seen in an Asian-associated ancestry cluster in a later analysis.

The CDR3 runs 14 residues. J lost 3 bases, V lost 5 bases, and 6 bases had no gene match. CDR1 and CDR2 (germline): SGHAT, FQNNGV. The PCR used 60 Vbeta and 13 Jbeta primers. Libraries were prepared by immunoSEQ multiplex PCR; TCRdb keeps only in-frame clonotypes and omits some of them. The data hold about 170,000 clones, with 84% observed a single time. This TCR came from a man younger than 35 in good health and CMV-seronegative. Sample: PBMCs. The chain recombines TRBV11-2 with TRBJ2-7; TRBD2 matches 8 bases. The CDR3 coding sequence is TGTGCCAGCAGCCGAAGCGGGAGCCACTACGAGCAGTACTTC. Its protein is CASSRSGSHYEQYF.